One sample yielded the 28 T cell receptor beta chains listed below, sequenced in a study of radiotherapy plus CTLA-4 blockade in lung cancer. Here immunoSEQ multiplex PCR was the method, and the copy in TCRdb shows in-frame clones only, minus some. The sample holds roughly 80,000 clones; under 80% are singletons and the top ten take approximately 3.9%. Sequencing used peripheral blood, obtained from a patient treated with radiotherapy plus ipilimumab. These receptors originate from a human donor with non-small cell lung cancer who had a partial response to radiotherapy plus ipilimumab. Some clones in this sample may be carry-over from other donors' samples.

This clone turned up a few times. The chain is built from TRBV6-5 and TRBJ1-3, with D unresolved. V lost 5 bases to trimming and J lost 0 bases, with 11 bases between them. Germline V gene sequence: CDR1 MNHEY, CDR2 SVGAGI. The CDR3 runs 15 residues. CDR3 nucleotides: TGTGCCAGCAGTCTAGGAGGTTACTCTGGAAACACCATATATTTT. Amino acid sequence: CASSLGGYSGNTIYF.

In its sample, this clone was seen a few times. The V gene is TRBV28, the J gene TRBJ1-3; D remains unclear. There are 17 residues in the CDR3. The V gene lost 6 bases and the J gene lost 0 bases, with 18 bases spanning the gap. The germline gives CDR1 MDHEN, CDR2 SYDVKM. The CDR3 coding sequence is TGTGCCAGCAGGGGTCTAGACGGTACGAGCTCTGGAAACACCATATATTTT. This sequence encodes CASRGLDGTSSGNTIYF.

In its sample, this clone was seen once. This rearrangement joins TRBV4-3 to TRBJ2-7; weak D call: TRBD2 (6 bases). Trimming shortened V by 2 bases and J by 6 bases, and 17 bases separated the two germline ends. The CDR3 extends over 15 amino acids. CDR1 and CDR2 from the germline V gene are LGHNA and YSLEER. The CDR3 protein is CASSQPQVEGGEQYF. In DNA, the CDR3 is TGCGCCAGCAGCCAACCCCAGGTCGAGGGAGGCGAGCAGTACTTC.

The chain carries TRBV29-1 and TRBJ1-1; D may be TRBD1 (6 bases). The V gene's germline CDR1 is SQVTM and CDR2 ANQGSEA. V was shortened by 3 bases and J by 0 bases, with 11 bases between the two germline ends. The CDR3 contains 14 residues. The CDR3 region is CSVEVGGLNTEAFF. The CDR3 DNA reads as TGCAGCGTTGAGGTTGGGGGCCTGAACACTGAAGCTTTCTTT.

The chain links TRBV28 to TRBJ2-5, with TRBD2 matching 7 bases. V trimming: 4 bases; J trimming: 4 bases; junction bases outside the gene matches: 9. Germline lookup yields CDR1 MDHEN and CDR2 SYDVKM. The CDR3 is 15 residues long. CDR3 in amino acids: CASSSPRRERETQYF. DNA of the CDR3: TGTGCCAGCAGTTCTCCCCGGCGGGAGCGAGAGACCCAGTACTTC.

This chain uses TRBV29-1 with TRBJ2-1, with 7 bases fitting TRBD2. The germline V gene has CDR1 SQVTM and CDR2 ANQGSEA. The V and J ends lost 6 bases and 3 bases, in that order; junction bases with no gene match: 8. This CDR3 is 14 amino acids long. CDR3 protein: CSVILAPIYNEQFF. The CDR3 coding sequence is TGCAGCGTAATACTAGCGCCCATCTACAATGAGCAGTTCTTC.

The CDR3 bases are TGTGCCAGCAGCTTAAACCCTCCAGGAGCGGGGCCGCCACAGTTCTTC. It codes for CASSLNPPGAGPPQFF. The rearrangement links TRBV7-2 to TRBJ2-1; 7 positions agree with TRBD2. Per the germline V gene, CDR1 is SGHTA and CDR2 is FQGNSA. V lost 2 bases to trimming and J lost 13 bases; unmatched junction nucleotides: 17. This CDR3 is 16 amino acids long.

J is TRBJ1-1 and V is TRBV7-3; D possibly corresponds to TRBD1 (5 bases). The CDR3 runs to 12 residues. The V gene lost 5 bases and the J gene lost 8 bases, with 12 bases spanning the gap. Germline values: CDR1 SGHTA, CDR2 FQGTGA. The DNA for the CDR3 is TGTGCCAGCAGCCCGTCGGAGGGGGAAGCTTTCTTT. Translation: CASSPSEGEAFF.

DNA of the CDR3: TGCACCAGCAGCCAAGAATTCCGCCGGGCCTACGAGCAGTACTTC. It encodes CTSSQEFRRAYEQYF. V is TRBV1 and J is TRBJ2-7; the D call TRBD2 from the table was never checked on the DNA. TRBV1 is a pseudogene segment. The CDR3 consists of 15 residues.

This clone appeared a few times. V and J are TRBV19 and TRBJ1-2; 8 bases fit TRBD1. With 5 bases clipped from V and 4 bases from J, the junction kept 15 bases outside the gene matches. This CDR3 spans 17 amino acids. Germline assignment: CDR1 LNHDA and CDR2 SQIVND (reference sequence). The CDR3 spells CASSLHSDREVGYGYTF. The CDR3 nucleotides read TGTGCCAGTAGTCTTCACTCGGACAGGGAGGTCGGCTATGGCTACACCTTC.

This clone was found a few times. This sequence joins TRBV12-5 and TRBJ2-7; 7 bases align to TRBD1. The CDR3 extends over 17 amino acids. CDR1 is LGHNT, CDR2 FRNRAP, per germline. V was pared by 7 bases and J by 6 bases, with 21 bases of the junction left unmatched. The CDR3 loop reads CASAPEAPLTGSREQYF. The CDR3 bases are TGTGCTAGTGCCCCAGAGGCTCCACTGACAGGGAGTCGCGAGCAGTACTTC.

Here the CDR3 reads CASSSITTGRETQYF. The CDR3 nucleotides read TGCGCCAGCAGCTCGATTACCACAGGGAGAGAGACCCAGTACTTC. The chain joins TRBV5-1 to TRBJ2-5; TRBD1 is a possible D gene (6 bases). The CDR3 has 15 residues. Germline V gene data show CDR1 as SGHRS and CDR2 as YFSETQ. V was pared by 3 bases and J by 4 bases, with 16 bases between.

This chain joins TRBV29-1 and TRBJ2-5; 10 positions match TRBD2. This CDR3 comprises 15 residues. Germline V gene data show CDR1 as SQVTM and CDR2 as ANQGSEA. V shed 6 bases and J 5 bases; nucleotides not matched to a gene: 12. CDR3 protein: CSVGSSGGAVETQYF. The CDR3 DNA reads TGCAGCGTGGGGTCGAGCGGGGGGGCCGTCGAGACCCAGTACTTC.

CDR3 nucleotides: TGTGCCAGCAGCTTAGCGCGTTTAGCGGGGGTGGATGAGCAGTTCTTC. As protein: CASSLARLAGVDEQFF. The rearrangement uses TRBV7-2 and TRBJ2-1, with 9 bases lining up with TRBD2. The CDR3 length is 16 residues. Per germline, CDR1 SGHTA and CDR2 FQGNSA. J was trimmed by 8 bases and V by 0 bases; bases with no gene match: 8.

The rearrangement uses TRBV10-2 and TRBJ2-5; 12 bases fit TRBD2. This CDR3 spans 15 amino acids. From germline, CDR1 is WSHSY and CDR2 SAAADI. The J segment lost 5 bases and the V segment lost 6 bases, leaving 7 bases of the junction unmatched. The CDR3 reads CASRAGTSGLETQYF. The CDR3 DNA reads TGCGCCAGCAGAGCCGGGACTAGCGGGTTGGAGACCCAGTACTTC.

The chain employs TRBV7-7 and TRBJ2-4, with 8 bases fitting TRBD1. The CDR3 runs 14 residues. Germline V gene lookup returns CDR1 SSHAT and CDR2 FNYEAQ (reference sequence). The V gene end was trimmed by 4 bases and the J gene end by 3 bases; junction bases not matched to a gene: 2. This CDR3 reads CASSSGQGKNIQYF. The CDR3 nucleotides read TGTGCCAGCAGCTCAGGACAGGGCAAAAACATTCAGTACTTC.

The CDR3 bases are TGTGCCATCAGTGATGGGAGAATCGACAATGAGCAGTTCTTC. This codes for CAISDGRIDNEQFF. The chain carries TRBV10-3 and TRBJ2-1; D perhaps matches TRBD2 (5 bases). The germline V gene has CDR1 ENHRY and CDR2 SYGVKD. V lost 3 bases to trimming and J lost 5 bases, with 11 bases between them. There are 14 residues in the CDR3.

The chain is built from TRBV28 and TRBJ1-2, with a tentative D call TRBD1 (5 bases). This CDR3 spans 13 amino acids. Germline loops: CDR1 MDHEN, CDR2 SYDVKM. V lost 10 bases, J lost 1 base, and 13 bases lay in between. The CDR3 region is CATISGVNYGYTF. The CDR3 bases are TGTGCCACCATCTCGGGGGTTAACTATGGCTACACCTTC.

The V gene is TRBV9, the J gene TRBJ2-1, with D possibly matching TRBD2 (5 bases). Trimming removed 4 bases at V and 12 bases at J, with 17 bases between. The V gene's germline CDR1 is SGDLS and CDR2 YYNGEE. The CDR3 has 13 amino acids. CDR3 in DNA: TGTGCCAGCAGCTCTTATTCGGAGACTACGCAGTTCTTC. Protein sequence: CASSSYSETTQFF.

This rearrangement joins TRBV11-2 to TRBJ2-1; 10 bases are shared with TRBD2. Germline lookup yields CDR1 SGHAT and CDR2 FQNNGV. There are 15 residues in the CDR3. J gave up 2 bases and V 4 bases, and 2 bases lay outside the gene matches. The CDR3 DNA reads TGTGCCAGCAGCTCCGGACTAGCGGCCTACAATGAGCAGTTCTTC. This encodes CASSSGLAAYNEQFF.

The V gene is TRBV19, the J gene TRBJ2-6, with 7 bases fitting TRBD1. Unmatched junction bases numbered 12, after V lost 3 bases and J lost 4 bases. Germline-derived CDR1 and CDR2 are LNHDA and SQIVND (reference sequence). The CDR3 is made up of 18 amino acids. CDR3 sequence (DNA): TGTGCCAGTAGTATTGGAGGCAGGGGGTTTTCCGGGGCCAACGTCCTGACTTTC. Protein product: CASSIGGRGFSGANVLTF. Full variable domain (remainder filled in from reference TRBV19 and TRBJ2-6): DGGITQSPKYLFRKEGQNVTLSCEQNLNHDAMYWYRQDPGQGLRLIYYSQIVNDFQKGDIAEGYSVSREKKESFPLTVTSAQKNPTAFYLCASSIGGRGFSGANVLTFGAGSRLTVL.

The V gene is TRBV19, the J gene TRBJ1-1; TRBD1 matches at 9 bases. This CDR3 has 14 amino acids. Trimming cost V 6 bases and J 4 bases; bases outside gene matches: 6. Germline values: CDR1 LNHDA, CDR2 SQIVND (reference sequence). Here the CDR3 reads CASRTGGAGTEAFF. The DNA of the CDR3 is TGTGCCAGTAGAACAGGGGGCGCGGGCACTGAAGCTTTCTTT.

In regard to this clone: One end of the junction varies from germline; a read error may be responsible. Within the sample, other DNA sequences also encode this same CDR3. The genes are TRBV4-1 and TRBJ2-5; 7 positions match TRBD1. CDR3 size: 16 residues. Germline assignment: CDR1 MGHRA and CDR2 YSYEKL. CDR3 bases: TGTGCCAGCAGCCAAGATTGGAACAGGGGAAAAGAGACCCAGTACTTC. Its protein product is CASSQDWNRGKETQYF.

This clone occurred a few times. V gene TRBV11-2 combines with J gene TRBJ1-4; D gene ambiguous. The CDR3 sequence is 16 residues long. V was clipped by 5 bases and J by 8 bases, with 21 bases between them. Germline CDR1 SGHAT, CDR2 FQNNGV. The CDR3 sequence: CASSQHRELGREKLFF. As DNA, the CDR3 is TGTGCCAGCAGCCAGCATCGGGAGCTAGGGAGGGAAAAACTGTTTTTT.

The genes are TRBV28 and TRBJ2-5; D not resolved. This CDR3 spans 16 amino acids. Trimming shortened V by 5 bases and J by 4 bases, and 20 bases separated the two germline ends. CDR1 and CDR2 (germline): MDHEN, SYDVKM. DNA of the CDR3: TGTGCCAGCAGTCTCCTAGACCCCCTGGGTAGAGAGACCCAGTACTTC. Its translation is CASSLLDPLGRETQYF.

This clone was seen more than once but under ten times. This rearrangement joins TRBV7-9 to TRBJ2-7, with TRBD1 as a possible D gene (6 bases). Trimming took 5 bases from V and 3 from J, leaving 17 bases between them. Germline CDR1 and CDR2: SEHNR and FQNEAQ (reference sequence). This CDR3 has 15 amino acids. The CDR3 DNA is TGTGCCAGCAGCCTCGTGAGGGGGAGCGGCTACGAGCAGTACTTC. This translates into CASSLVRGSGYEQYF.

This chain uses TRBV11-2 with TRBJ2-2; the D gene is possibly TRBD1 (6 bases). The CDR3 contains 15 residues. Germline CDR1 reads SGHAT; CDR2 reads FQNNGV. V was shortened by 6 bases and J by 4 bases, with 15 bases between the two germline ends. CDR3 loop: CASSYRERVTGELFF. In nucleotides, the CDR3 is TGTGCCAGCAGTTACAGGGAGAGGGTCACCGGGGAGCTGTTTTTT.

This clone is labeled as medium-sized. This CDR3 reads CAINQGRLNTEAFF. As DNA, the CDR3 is TGTGCCATCAATCAGGGGCGACTGAACACTGAAGCTTTCTTT. The chain couples TRBV10-3 to TRBJ1-1; weak D call: TRBD1 (6 bases). CDR3 length equals 14 residues. V shed 7 bases and J shed 0 bases, with 12 bases lying between them. CDR1 ENHRY and CDR2 SYGVKD come from the germline V gene.